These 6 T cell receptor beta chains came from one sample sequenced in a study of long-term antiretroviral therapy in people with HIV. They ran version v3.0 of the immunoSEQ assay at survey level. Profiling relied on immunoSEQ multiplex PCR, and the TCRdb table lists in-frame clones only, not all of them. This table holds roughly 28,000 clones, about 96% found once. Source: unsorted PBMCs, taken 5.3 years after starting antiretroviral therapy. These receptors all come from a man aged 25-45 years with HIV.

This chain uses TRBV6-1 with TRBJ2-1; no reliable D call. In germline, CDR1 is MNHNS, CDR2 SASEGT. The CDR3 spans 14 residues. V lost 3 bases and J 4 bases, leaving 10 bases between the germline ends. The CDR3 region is CASSEAVGYNEQFF. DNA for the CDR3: TGTGCCAGCAGTGAGGCGGTGGGATACAATGAGCAGTTCTTC.

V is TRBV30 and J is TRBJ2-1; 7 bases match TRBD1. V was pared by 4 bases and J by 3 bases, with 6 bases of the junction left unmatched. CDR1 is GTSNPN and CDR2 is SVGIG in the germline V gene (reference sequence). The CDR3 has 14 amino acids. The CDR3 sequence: CAWITQGVYNEQFF. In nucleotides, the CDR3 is TGTGCCTGGATCACCCAGGGGGTCTACAATGAGCAGTTCTTC.

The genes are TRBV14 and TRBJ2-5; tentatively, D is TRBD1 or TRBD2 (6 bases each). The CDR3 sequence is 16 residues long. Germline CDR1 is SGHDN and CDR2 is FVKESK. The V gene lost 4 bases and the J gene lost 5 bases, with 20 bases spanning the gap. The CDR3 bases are TGTGCCAGCAGCCGAAGAGGAAGGGGGGCGAGGGAGACCCAGTACTTC. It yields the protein CASSRRGRGARETQYF.

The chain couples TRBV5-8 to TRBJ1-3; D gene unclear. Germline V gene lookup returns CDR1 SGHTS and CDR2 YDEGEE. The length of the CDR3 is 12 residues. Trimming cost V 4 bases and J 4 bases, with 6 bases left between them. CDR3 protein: CASSLEGNTIYF. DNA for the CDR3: TGTGCCAGCAGCCTCGAGGGAAACACCATATATTTT.

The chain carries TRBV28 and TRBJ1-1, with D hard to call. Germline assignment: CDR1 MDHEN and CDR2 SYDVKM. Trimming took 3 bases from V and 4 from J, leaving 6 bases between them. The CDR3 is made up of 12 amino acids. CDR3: CASSFEGTEAFF. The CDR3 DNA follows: TGTGCCAGCAGTTTTGAGGGCACTGAAGCTTTCTTT.

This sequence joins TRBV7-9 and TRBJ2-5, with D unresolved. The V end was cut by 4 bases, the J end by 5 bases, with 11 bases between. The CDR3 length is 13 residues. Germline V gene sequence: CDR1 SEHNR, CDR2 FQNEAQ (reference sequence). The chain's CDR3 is CASSSRYSETQYF. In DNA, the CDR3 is TGTGCCAGCAGCTCCCGCTATTCCGAGACCCAGTACTTC.